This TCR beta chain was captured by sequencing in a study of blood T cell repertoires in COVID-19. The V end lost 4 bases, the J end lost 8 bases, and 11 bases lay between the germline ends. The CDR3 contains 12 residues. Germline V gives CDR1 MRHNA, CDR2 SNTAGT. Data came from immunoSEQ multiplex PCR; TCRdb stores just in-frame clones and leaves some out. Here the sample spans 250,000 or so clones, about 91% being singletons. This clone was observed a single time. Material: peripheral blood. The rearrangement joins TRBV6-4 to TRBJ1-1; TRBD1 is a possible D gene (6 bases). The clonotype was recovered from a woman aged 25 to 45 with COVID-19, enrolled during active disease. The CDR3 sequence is CASSAPGTEAFF. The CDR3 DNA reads TGTGCCAGCAGTGCCCCCGGGACAGAAGCTTTCTTT.